These 6 T cell receptor beta chains originate from one sample sequenced in a study of CD8+CD57+ T cells in acquired aplastic anemia. Selection for sequencing was limited to patients who had shown CD8+CD57+ cell expansion by flow cytometry. Genomic DNA, serving as template, underwent TCR beta VDJ and CDR3 profiling. TCRdb processed the reads anew with MiXCR; each CDR3 protein has one entry. The table records some 120,000 distinct CDR3 sequences, almost 40% of them present only once. What was sequenced was sorted CD4+, CD8+, or CD8+CD57+ T cells (not recorded which) from PBMCs. The receptors were gathered from a human donor with aplastic anemia.

At least ten counts were recorded for this clonotype. The chain joins TRBV10-1 to TRBJ2-1, with 7 nucleotides matching TRBD2. Trimming at V came to 2 bases and at J to 7 bases, leaving 5 bases not matched to a gene. The CDR3 has 14 residues. Germline V CDR1 and CDR2: WNHNN, SYGVQD (reference sequence). The CDR3 region has the DNA TGCGCCAGCAGTGAGGGGGGGGTTAAGAATGAGCAGTTCTTC. The encoded protein is CASSEGGVKNEQFF.

The chain uses TRBV5-6 and TRBJ2-1, with TRBD2 matching 12 bases. V shed 3 bases, J shed 7 bases, and the junction held 8 bases outside the gene matches. CDR1 is SGHDT, CDR2 YYEEEE, per germline. CDR3 length equals 16 residues. The CDR3 sequence is CASSSKTSGGRNEQFF. The CDR3, as DNA: TGTGCCAGCAGCTCAAAAACTAGCGGGGGGCGGAATGAGCAGTTCTTC.

The table lists this clonotype with many counts. The gene calls are TRBV20-1 and TRBJ2-3; D unclear. This CDR3 is built from 12 residues. Germline lookup yields CDR1 DFQATT and CDR2 SNEGSKA (reference sequence). V shed 2 bases and J shed 6 bases, with 9 bases lying between them. CDR3 amino acids: CSARPGGDTQYF. CDR3 sequence (DNA): TGCAGTGCTAGACCCGGTGGGGATACGCAGTATTTT.

Points on this clonotype: This may arise from a read error, as a much more abundant clone is one base away. V gene TRBV20-1 combines with J gene TRBJ1-1, with a tentative D call TRBD1 (5 bases). V shed 6 bases and J shed 1 base, with 15 bases lying between them. In germline, CDR1 is DFQATT, CDR2 SNEGSKA (reference sequence). The CDR3 has 14 amino acids. The CDR3 region is CSAPWGVSNTEAFF. In DNA, the CDR3 is TGCAGTGCCCCCTGGGGGGTCTCGAACACTGAAGCTTTCTTT.

At least ten counts were recorded for this clonotype. The CDR3 reads CAISESGASGETQYF. The CDR3 DNA is TGTGCCATCAGTGAGTCCGGGGCATCGGGGGAGACCCAGTACTTC. The gene calls are TRBV10-3 and TRBJ2-5, with D tentatively TRBD1 or TRBD2 (5 bases each). V was pared by 0 bases and J by 5 bases, with 13 bases between. The CDR3 totals 15 residues. Germline CDR1 is ENHRY and CDR2 is SYGVKD.

CDR3 residues: CASSLQGRETDTQYF. The CDR3 DNA follows: TGTGCCAGCAGCCTACAGGGGAGGGAGACAGATACGCAGTATTTT. J is TRBJ2-3 and V is TRBV25-1, with D perhaps being TRBD1 or TRBD2 (7 bases each). The CDR3 covers 15 residues. The ends were cut back, 6 bases at V and 3 bases at J, with 16 bases in the middle. In germline, CDR1 is MGHDK, CDR2 SYGVNS.